Listed below are T cell receptor beta chains from one sample, sequenced in a study of PD-L1 blockade in urothelial cancer. Sequencing was performed with immunoSEQ multiplex PCR; in TCRdb, only in-frame clones are kept and a portion is missing. The sample records approximately 19,000 clones, around 91% being singletons. The sample here was PBMCs, taken around atezolizumab (anti-PD-L1) treatment. These receptors were taken from a man between 70 and 80 years old with urothelial cancer. The CDR3 runs from the conserved cysteine through the conserved F or W. The order of the fields is J gene, V gene, clone size, D gene, CDR3 protein, CDR3 DNA. A D gene is named only where the DNA matches it firmly. Clone size appears in some rows only: once, few, many, or a class for an expanded clone.

TRBJ1-1,TRBV10-1,-,-,CASSESKEGQGQAFF,TGCGCCAGCAGTGAGTCGAAGGAAGGGCAGGGTCAAGCTTTCTTT
TRBJ2-3,TRBV5-1,-,-,CASSLEAGLRADTQYF,TGCGCCAGCAGCTTGGAGGCGGGCCTCCGGGCAGATACGCAGTATTTT
TRBJ1-2,TRBV27,-,-,CASSFRGKDGYTF,TGTGCCAGCAGTTTCCGGGGAAAGGATGGCTACACCTTC
TRBJ1-2,TRBV4-1,-,-,CASSQEQTGNYGYTF,TGCGCCAGCAGCCAAGAACAAACAGGGAACTATGGCTACACCTTC
TRBJ1-6,TRBV2,-,-,CASCLLQGGHSPLHF,TGTGCCAGCTGCCTACTTCAGGGAGGGCATTCACCCCTCCACTTT
TRBJ1-1,TRBV28,-,TRBD1,CASSTQGANTEAFF,TGTGCCAGCAGCACGCAGGGGGCAAACACTGAAGCTTTCTTT
TRBJ1-4,TRBV6-1,-,TRBD1,CASRPGQGHEKLFF,TGTGCCAGCAGACCGGGACAGGGGCATGAAAAACTGTTTTTT
TRBJ1-6,TRBV7-9,-,-,CASSLDRNSPLHF,TGTGCCAGCAGCTTAGACAGGAATTCACCCCTCCACTTT
TRBJ1-6,TRBV6-1,-,-,CASSGTVNNSPLHF,TGTGCCAGCAGTGGGACAGTGAATAATTCACCCCTCCACTTT
TRBJ1-4,TRBV21-1,-,-,CASSKEGRVEKLFF,TGTGCCAGCAGCAAGGAGGGGCGCGTGGAAAAACTGTTTTTT
TRBJ1-5,TRBV2,few,-,CASSQVRMEPQHF,TGTGCCAGCAGTCAAGTGCGGATGGAGCCCCAGCATTTT
TRBJ2-2,TRBV5-1,-,TRBD2,CASFPAGGRPGELFF,TGCGCCAGTTTTCCAGCGGGGGGGCGGCCCGGGGAGCTGTTTTTT
TRBJ2-6,TRBV7-9,once,TRBD1,CASSLGQPGANVLTF,TGTGCCAGCAGCTTGGGACAGCCCGGGGCCAACGTCCTGACTTTC
TRBJ2-1,TRBV7-6,-,TRBD2,CASSGTSGGPEQFF,TGTGCCAGCAGCGGGACTAGCGGGGGGCCGGAGCAGTTCTTC
TRBJ2-2,TRBV5-1,-,TRBD1,CASRQGSNTGELFF,TGCGCCAGCCGACAGGGGTCGAACACCGGGGAGCTGTTTTTT
TRBJ1-5,TRBV5-7,-,-,CARSGNQPQHF,TGTGCCAGATCAGGGAATCAGCCCCAGCATTTT
TRBJ2-1,TRBV19,-,-,CASTPGGGAYNEQFF,TGTGCCAGTACCCCGGGCGGGGGCGCCTACAATGAGCAGTTCTTC
TRBJ2-2,TRBV15,-,-,CATSKVTANTGELFF,TGTGCCACCAGCAAGGTGACAGCGAACACCGGGGAGCTGTTTTTT
TRBJ1-2,TRBV19,-,-,CASSIEQGYGYTF,TGTGCCAGTAGTATTGAACAGGGCTATGGCTACACCTTC
TRBJ2-7,TRBV2,-,-,CASSVEGQRTYEQYF,TGTGCCAGCAGTGTGGAGGGACAGAGGACCTACGAGCAGTACTTC
TRBJ1-1,TRBV6-1,-,-,CASSDRVNTEAFF,TGTGCCAGCAGTGACCGGGTCAACACTGAAGCTTTCTTT
TRBJ1-3,TRBV19,-,TRBD1,CASSTFPGQAGNTIYF,TGTGCCAGTAGTACCTTCCCGGGACAGGCTGGAAACACCATATATTTT
TRBJ2-5,TRBV28,-,TRBD2,CASRSVLAGGLQTQYF,TGTGCCAGCAGATCAGTACTAGCGGGGGGCCTGCAGACCCAGTACTTC
TRBJ2-2,TRBV4-1,-,-,CASSQGGGANTGELFF,TGCGCCAGCAGCCAAGGAGGGGGGGCTAACACCGGGGAGCTGTTTTTT
TRBJ2-2,TRBV5-1,once,-,CASHGGEYTGELFF,TGCGCCAGCCACGGAGGAGAGTACACCGGGGAGCTGTTTTTT
TRBJ2-5,TRBV4-1,-,-,CARNGTTEGETRYF,TGCGCCAGGAACGGGACCACCGAGGGGGAGACCCGGTACTTC
TRBJ1-5,TRBV7-8,-,TRBD1,CASSRDRANQPQHF,TGTGCCAGCAGCCGGGACAGGGCCAATCAGCCCCAGCATTTT
TRBJ2-3,TRBV27,-,TRBD1,CASSSWDRGVDTQYF,TGTGCCAGCAGTTCTTGGGACAGGGGGGTCGATACGCAGTATTTT
TRBJ1-2,TRBV14,-,-,CASSQGGHYGYTF,TGTGCCAGCAGCCAAGGGGGGCACTATGGCTACACCTTC
TRBJ2-7,TRBV5-5,-,TRBD1,CASSQTGGYEQYF,TGTGCCAGCAGCCAGACAGGGGGTTACGAGCAGTACTTC
TRBJ2-2,TRBV5-4,-,-,CASSLAGANTGELFF,TGTGCCAGCAGCTTAGCAGGGGCGAACACCGGGGAGCTGTTTTTT
TRBJ2-7,TRBV20-1,-,-,CSARRGIEQYF,TGCAGTGCTAGACGCGGGATCGAGCAGTACTTC
TRBJ1-5,TRBV4-1,few,-,CASSRDPSGSSNQPQHF,TGCGCCAGCAGCCGTGACCCGTCGGGGTCTAGCAATCAGCCCCAGCATTTT
TRBJ2-1,TRBV2,-,-,CASIPVYNEQFF,TGTGCCAGCATCCCGGTTTACAATGAGCAGTTCTTC
TRBJ2-7,TRBV28,-,TRBD1,CASSLPRTGDYEQYF,TGTGCCAGCAGTTTACCCCGGACAGGGGACTACGAGCAGTACTTC
TRBJ2-1,TRBV1,-,-,CTSSPTASSYNEQFF,TGCACCAGCAGCCCTACAGCCTCCTCCTACAATGAGCAGTTCTTC
TRBJ2-7,TRBV5-1,-,-,CASSIPGTIGSEQYF,TGCGCCAGCAGCATCCCCGGGACAATCGGTTCCGAGCAGTACTTC
TRBJ1-1,TRBV19,-,-,CASSIGVNTEAFF,TGTGCCAGTAGTATAGGAGTGAACACTGAAGCTTTCTTT
TRBJ1-1,TRBV19,-,-,CASSGQGSGTEAFF,TGTGCCAGTAGTGGTCAGGGGTCCGGCACTGAAGCTTTCTTT
TRBJ2-7,TRBV7-8,-,-,CASSLILDRGSYEQYF,TGTGCCAGCAGCTTAATTCTGGACAGAGGCTCCTACGAGCAGTACTTC
TRBJ1-2,TRBV6-5,-,-,CASSYAGEVYGYTF,TGTGCCAGCAGTTATGCTGGGGAGGTGTATGGCTACACCTTC
TRBJ1-2,TRBV28,-,-,CASSIGGVQGYGYTF,TGTGCCAGCAGTATAGGGGGAGTCCAAGGCTATGGCTACACCTTC
TRBJ2-7,TRBV19,-,-,CASRKGETRRSYEQYF,TGTGCCAGTAGGAAAGGCGAGACACGGCGCTCCTACGAGCAGTACTTC
TRBJ1-4,TRBV19,-,-,CASSISTGLGEKLFF,TGTGCCAGTAGTATATCCACAGGGTTGGGCGAAAAACTGTTTTTT
TRBJ2-1,TRBV5-1,-,TRBD2,CASSLALAGYNEQFF,TGCGCCAGCAGCTTGGCCCTAGCGGGCTACAATGAGCAGTTCTTC
TRBJ1-2,TRBV29-1,-,-,CSATTNYGYTF,TGCAGCGCCACTACGAACTATGGCTACACCTTC
TRBJ2-7,TRBV15,once,-,CATSRDRPGQGWTYEQYF,TGTGCCACCAGCAGAGATCGCCCGGGGCAGGGGTGGACCTACGAGCAGTACTTC
TRBJ2-7,TRBV10-2,-,-,CASSEATGLRYEQYF,TGCGCCAGCAGTGAGGCGACGGGGTTACGCTACGAGCAGTACTTC
TRBJ1-5,TRBV2,-,-,CASSTYRDQPQHF,TGTGCCAGCAGTACCTACAGGGATCAGCCCCAGCATTTT
TRBJ2-1,TRBV4-1,-,TRBD1,CASSQDPGQGFNEQFF,TGCGCCAGCAGCCAAGATCCGGGACAGGGTTTCAATGAGCAGTTCTTC
TRBJ2-1,TRBV28,-,TRBD1,CASSFLGQGPNEQFF,TGTGCCAGCAGTTTCCTGGGACAGGGTCCCAATGAGCAGTTCTTC
TRBJ2-1,TRBV2,-,-,CASSVIEFGEQFF,TGTGCCAGCAGTGTCATTGAGTTCGGTGAGCAGTTCTTC
TRBJ2-2,TRBV4-1,-,-,CASSPSTGFAGELFF,TGCGCCAGCAGCCCCAGTACAGGGTTCGCCGGGGAGCTGTTTTTT
TRBJ1-5,TRBV4-2,-,-,CASSQDKWSSGPQHF,TGTGCCAGCAGCCAAGATAAGTGGAGTTCCGGGCCCCAGCATTTT
TRBJ1-1,TRBV7-2,-,-,CASSDRAGVNTEAFF,TGTGCCAGCAGCGACCGGGCGGGTGTGAACACTGAAGCTTTCTTT
TRBJ2-1,TRBV6-1,-,-,CASNTRGAHNEQFF,TGTGCCAGCAATACGCGGGGTGCTCACAATGAGCAGTTCTTC
TRBJ1-2,TRBV27,-,-,CASSSGGPDYGYTF,TGTGCCAGCAGTTCCGGGGGACCTGACTATGGCTACACCTTC
TRBJ1-5,TRBV19,-,-,CASSTQPQHF,TGTGCCAGTAGTACGCAGCCCCAGCATTTT
TRBJ1-2,TRBV6-5,-,-,CASSYSRQGNRGYTF,TGTGCCAGCAGTTACTCTAGGCAGGGGAATCGTGGCTACACCTTC